The source of this T cell receptor beta chain is a study of identical twins. The germline V gene encodes CDR1 SGHVS and CDR2 FQNEAQ. The CDR3 consists of 15 residues. Trimming stripped 5 bases from V and 2 bases from J, with 12 bases between. TCRdb independently ran MiXCR on the 5' RACE reads; one entry per CDR3 protein. The sample includes 1.5 million to 2 million distinct CDR3 sequences, more than 30% seen only once; the top ten take about 0.27%. Source material: cord blood. V gene TRBV7-8 combines with J gene TRBJ2-2, with D hard to call. This receptor was obtained from a newborn girl in good health. In DNA, the CDR3 is TGTGCCAGCAGCCCCCTCCGGGTAAACACCGGGGAGCTGTTTTTT. Translated: CASSPLRVNTGELFF.